This is a list of T cell receptor beta chains from one sample in a study of blood T cell repertoires in COVID-19. The table came from immunoSEQ multiplex PCR; TCRdb's copy has only in-frame clones and leaves some out. The sample records 95,000 to 130,000 clones, just over 90% being singletons. The sample taken for sequencing was peripheral blood. These receptors all come from a human donor with active COVID-19. The donor label of this sample is uncertain. CDR3s include the opening cysteine and the closing phenylalanine or tryptophan. The order of the fields is CDR3 protein, CDR3 DNA, J gene, clone size, V gene, D gene. The D gene is left open where the match is weak. Clone sizes are given selectively: once, few, many, or a class where the clone is expanded.

CDR3 protein: CASSQQKRTIDNEQFF
CDR3 DNA: TGTGCCAGCAGCCAACAAAAGCGCACCATCGACAATGAGCAGTTCTTC
J gene: TRBJ2-1
clone size: .
V gene: TRBV7-2
D gene: .

CDR3 protein: CATSKRREVAATEQFF
CDR3 DNA: TGTGCCACCAGCAAGAGGAGGGAAGTAGCGGCTACCGAGCAGTTCTTC
J gene: TRBJ2-1
clone size: .
V gene: TRBV15
D gene: .

CDR3 protein: CASSQGDRGYYGYTF
CDR3 DNA: TGTGCCAGCAGTCAAGGGGACAGGGGATACTATGGCTACACCTTC
J gene: TRBJ1-2
clone size: .
V gene: TRBV28
D gene: TRBD1

CDR3 protein: CASSGTGQGNSPLHF
CDR3 DNA: TGTGCCAGCAGCGGAACCGGACAGGGCAATTCACCCCTCCACTTT
J gene: TRBJ1-6
clone size: few
V gene: TRBV7-9
D gene: TRBD1

CDR3 protein: CAIGHGQGGRNGYTF
CDR3 DNA: TGTGCCATCGGGCACGGACAGGGCGGACGCAATGGCTACACCTTC
J gene: TRBJ1-2
clone size: few
V gene: TRBV10-3
D gene: TRBD1

CDR3 protein: CASSMKPGTSAYF
CDR3 DNA: TGTGCCAGCAGCATGAAGCCCGGGACTAGCGCCTACTTC
J gene: TRBJ2-4
clone size: .
V gene: TRBV7-2
D gene: TRBD2

CDR3 protein: CASSTDRATNQPQHF
CDR3 DNA: TGTGCCAGTAGTACCGACAGGGCCACGAATCAGCCCCAGCATTTT
J gene: TRBJ1-5
clone size: .
V gene: TRBV19
D gene: TRBD1

CDR3 protein: CASSPAGGLEKQFF
CDR3 DNA: TGTGCCAGCAGCCCAGCGGGGGGGCTGGAAAAGCAGTTCTTC
J gene: TRBJ2-1
clone size: .
V gene: TRBV11-3
D gene: TRBD2

CDR3 protein: CATSYLRVAGGRNEQFF
CDR3 DNA: TGTGCCACCAGCTACCTAAGGGTAGCGGGGGGTAGGAATGAGCAGTTCTTC
J gene: TRBJ2-1
clone size: .
V gene: TRBV15
D gene: TRBD2

CDR3 protein: CASSSGTDYYTF
CDR3 DNA: TGTGCCAGCAGCTCGGGGACAGACTACTACACCTTC
J gene: TRBJ1-2
clone size: .
V gene: TRBV7-8
D gene: TRBD1

CDR3 protein: CSVVRRETQYF
CDR3 DNA: TGCAGCGTTGTACGCAGGGAGACCCAGTACTTC
J gene: TRBJ2-5
clone size: .
V gene: TRBV29-1
D gene: .

CDR3 protein: CASSLPRTGLAGELFF
CDR3 DNA: TGTGCCAGCAGCTTACCCCGGACAGGGTTGGCCGGGGAGCTGTTTTTT
J gene: TRBJ2-2
clone size: .
V gene: TRBV11-2
D gene: TRBD1

CDR3 protein: CASSLERVGAGLSYEQYF
CDR3 DNA: TGTGCCAGCAGCTTAGAGAGGGTGGGAGCAGGCCTCTCCTACGAGCAGTACTTC
J gene: TRBJ2-7
clone size: .
V gene: TRBV13
D gene: .

CDR3 protein: CASSPQRQTYEQYF
CDR3 DNA: TGTGCCAGCAGCCCGCAAAGACAGACCTACGAGCAGTACTTC
J gene: TRBJ2-7
clone size: .
V gene: TRBV7-2
D gene: .

CDR3 protein: CASSIGQGVSYEQYF
CDR3 DNA: TGCGCCAGCAGCATCGGACAGGGGGTCTCCTACGAGCAGTACTTC
J gene: TRBJ2-7
clone size: .
V gene: TRBV5-1
D gene: TRBD1

CDR3 protein: CASSLSNYGYTF
CDR3 DNA: TGTGCCAGCAGTTTATCAAACTATGGCTACACCTTC
J gene: TRBJ1-2
clone size: .
V gene: TRBV28
D gene: .

CDR3 protein: CASSFASNRGASYEQYF
CDR3 DNA: TGTGCCAGCAGTTTCGCCAGTAACAGGGGGGCCTCCTACGAGCAGTACTTC
J gene: TRBJ2-7
clone size: .
V gene: TRBV28
D gene: TRBD1

CDR3 protein: CASGPEGVSYNEQFF
CDR3 DNA: TGTGCTAGTGGTCCCGAGGGGGTCTCCTACAATGAGCAGTTCTTC
J gene: TRBJ2-1
clone size: .
V gene: TRBV12-5
D gene: .

CDR3 protein: CASSVVGGAIYEQFF
CDR3 DNA: TGTGCCAGCAGCGTAGTTGGCGGGGCGATCTATGAGCAGTTCTTC
J gene: TRBJ2-1
clone size: few
V gene: TRBV9
D gene: .

CDR3 protein: CASGYRVEETQYF
CDR3 DNA: TGTGCCAGCGGATACAGGGTTGAAGAGACCCAGTACTTC
J gene: TRBJ2-5
clone size: .
V gene: TRBV12-3/TRBV12-4
D gene: .

CDR3 protein: CASSPRQGRTEAFF
CDR3 DNA: TGTGCCAGCAGCCCTAGACAGGGGAGGACTGAAGCTTTCTTT
J gene: TRBJ1-1
clone size: .
V gene: TRBV5-4
D gene: TRBD1

CDR3 protein: CASSKEGGGNTGELFF
CDR3 DNA: TGTGCCAGCAGCAAAGAGGGCGGGGGGAACACCGGGGAGCTGTTTTTT
J gene: TRBJ2-2
clone size: .
V gene: TRBV21-1
D gene: .

CDR3 protein: CASSLVGAEGAFHGYTF
CDR3 DNA: TGTGCCAGCAGCTTGGTTGGGGCAGAAGGGGCTTTTCATGGCTACACCTTC
J gene: TRBJ1-2
clone size: .
V gene: TRBV5-6
D gene: .

CDR3 protein: CASSPAPRGPLEQFF
CDR3 DNA: TGTGCCAGCTCCCCCGCCCCCAGGGGGCCACTTGAGCAGTTCTTC
J gene: TRBJ2-1
clone size: .
V gene: TRBV18
D gene: TRBD1